This T cell receptor beta chain was captured by sequencing in a study of control samples from healthy donors and cancer patients. V was clipped by 7 bases and J by 8 bases, with 14 bases between them. The CDR3 contains 12 residues. Germline CDR1 reads MGHDK; CDR2 reads SYGVNS. The table lists this clone with a count of one. Repertoires were generated with immunoSEQ multiplex PCR, while TCRdb's copy carries only in-frame clones and drops some. The profile shows over 80,000 clones, 79% of them singletons. The material sequenced was blood. The sequence was collected from a woman between 25 and 40 years old in good health. The chain combines TRBV25-1 with TRBJ1-2, with D perhaps matching TRBD1 (5 bases). The CDR3 DNA reads as TGTGCCAGCAAGAAGACCGGGGGGGGCTACACCTTC. Its translation is CASKKTGGGYTF.